The clone carrying this TCR beta chain was found once. The target antigen is unknown. This sample stems from a study of T cell repertoires and HLA-DP antigens. This CDR3 comprises 15 residues. CDR1 and CDR2 from the germline V gene are LGHNA and YSLEER. Trimming removed 0 bases from V and 3 bases from J, with 9 bases in between. Only in-frame clones appear in the TCRdb table, and some are missing; sequencing was by immunoSEQ multiplex PCR. The table has about 73,000 clones, roughly 75% seen once; the top ten hold roughly 1.4%. The chain is built from TRBV4-3 and TRBJ2-1; D ambiguous. The receptor was isolated from a man aged 55 to 70 in good health and CMV-seronegative. Material: CD4+ T cells from PBMCs. Here the CDR3 reads CASSQDLGSYNEQFF. CDR3 nucleotides: TGCGCCAGCAGCCAAGATCTAGGTAGCTACAATGAGCAGTTCTTC.